One T cell receptor beta chain is described in this entry. Its matching antigen is unknown. The germline gives CDR1 LNHDA, CDR2 SQIVND (reference sequence). The CDR3 is 12 residues long. V shed 6 bases and J 5 bases; nucleotides not matched to a gene: 2. Barcoded TCR alpha and TCR beta cDNA libraries with UMIs came from 5'RACE using constant-segment primers. TCRdb analysed the 5' RACE reads with MiXCR anew, one entry per CDR3 protein. In the table there are 80,000 to 90,000 distinct CDR3 sequences, roughly 25% of which are singletons. This specimen belongs to a study of T-cell memory formation after mild COVID-19. The study, taken as a whole, reports: Later expanders leaned CD4+, whereas day 15 to 85 contracting clones were balanced CD4/CD8.

The V gene is TRBV19, the J gene TRBJ2-5; 8 bases align to TRBD1. The receptor was derived from a man aged 18 to 29 who had mild COVID-19 (a few samples of this study predate the infection). Cell type and time point are not known. Material for sequencing was PBMCs or a T cell subset sorted from them (not recorded which). This chain's CDR3 is CASSRDRETQYF. The DNA of the CDR3 is TGTGCCAGTAGCAGGGACAGGGAGACCCAGTACTTC.